This T cell receptor (beta chain) was found in a study of tumor and adjacent non-tumor tissue in lung cancer. Study outcomes and limitations: Tumor tissue had significantly higher TCR diversity than normal lung.

The template was RNA from unsorted bulk tissue. Distant lung tissue was collected more than 3 cm away from the tumor edge. Three rounds of nested PCR, following a modified ARM-PCR protocol, produced the TCRbeta library. One entry per CDR3 protein results from TCRdb running MiXCR on the multiplex PCR reads. The sample consists of some 100,000 distinct CDR3 sequences, 50% to 70% of them appearing once. About this clonotype itself: Its target is unknown. At one boundary the junction diverges from the germline segment, which might be a read error.

CDR1 SGHNT and CDR2 YENEEA come from the germline V gene. The CDR3 sequence is 15 residues long. The receptor's source is a man between 60 and 75 years old with non-small cell lung cancer. Sequenced: distant non-tumor lung tissue. The rearrangement uses TRBV11-3 and TRBJ2-4; tentatively, D is TRBD2 (6 bases). CDR3 DNA: TGTGCCAGCAGCTTAGTACGGGGGAGGAAAAACATTCAGAAGTTC. Translating it yields CASSLVRGRKNIQKF.